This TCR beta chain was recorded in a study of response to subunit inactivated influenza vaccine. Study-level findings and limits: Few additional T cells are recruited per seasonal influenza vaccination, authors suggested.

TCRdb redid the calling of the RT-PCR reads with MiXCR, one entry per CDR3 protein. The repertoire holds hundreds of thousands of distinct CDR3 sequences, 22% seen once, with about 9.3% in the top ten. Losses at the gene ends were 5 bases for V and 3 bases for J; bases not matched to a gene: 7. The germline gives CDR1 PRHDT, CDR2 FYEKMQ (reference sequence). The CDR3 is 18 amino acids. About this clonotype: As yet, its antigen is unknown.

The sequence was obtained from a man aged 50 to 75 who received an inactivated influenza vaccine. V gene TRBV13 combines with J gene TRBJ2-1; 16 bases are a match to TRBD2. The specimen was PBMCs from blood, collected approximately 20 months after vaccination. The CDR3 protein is CASSTGLAGGWYYNEQFF. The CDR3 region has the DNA TGTGCCAGCAGCACGGGACTAGCGGGAGGGTGGTACTACAATGAGCAGTTCTTC.